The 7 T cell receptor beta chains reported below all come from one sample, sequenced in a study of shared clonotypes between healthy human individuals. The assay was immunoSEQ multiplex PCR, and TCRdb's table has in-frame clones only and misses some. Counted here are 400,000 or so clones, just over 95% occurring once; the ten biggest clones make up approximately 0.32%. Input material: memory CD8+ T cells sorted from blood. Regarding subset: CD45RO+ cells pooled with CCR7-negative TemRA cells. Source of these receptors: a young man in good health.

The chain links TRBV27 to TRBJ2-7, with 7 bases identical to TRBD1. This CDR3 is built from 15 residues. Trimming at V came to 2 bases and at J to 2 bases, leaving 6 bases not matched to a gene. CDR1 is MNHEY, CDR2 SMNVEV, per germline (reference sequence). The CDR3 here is CASSLAPDRTYEQYF. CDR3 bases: TGTGCCAGCAGTTTAGCCCCGGACAGGACCTACGAGCAGTACTTC.

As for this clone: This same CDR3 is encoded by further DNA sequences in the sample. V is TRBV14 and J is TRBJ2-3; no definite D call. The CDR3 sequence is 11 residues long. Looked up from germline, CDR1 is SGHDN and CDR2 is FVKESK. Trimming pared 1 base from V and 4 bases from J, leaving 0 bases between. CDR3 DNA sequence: TGTGCCAGCAGCCAAGCAGATACGCAGTATTTT. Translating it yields CASSQADTQYF. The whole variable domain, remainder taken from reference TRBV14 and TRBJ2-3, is EAGVTQFPSHSVIEKGQTVTLRCDPISGHDNLYWYRRVMGKEIKFLLHFVKESKQDESGMPNNRFLAERTGGTYSTLKVQPAELEDSGVYFCASSQADTQYFGPGTRLTVL.

The CDR3 sequence is CASSQDNGRFYGYTF. The CDR3 nucleotides are TGCGCCAGCAGCCAAGATAACGGACGGTTCTATGGCTACACCTTC. The chain joins TRBV4-1 to TRBJ1-2; D remains ambiguous. Germline values: CDR1 MGHRA, CDR2 YSYEKL. Deletions cut 0 bases from V and 4 bases from J, with 12 bases between. This CDR3 has 15 residues.

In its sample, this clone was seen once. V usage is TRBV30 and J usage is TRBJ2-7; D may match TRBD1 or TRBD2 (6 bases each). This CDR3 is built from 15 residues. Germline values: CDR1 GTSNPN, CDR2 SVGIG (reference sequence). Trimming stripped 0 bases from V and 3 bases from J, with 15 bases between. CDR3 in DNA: TGTGCCTGGAGTGTATCGGGGGCCGTGTTCTACGAGCAGTACTTC. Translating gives CAWSVSGAVFYEQYF.

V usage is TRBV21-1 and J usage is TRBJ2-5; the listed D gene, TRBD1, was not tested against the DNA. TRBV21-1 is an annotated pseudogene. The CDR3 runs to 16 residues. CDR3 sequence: CASSKGLGRIEETQYF. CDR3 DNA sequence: TGTGCCAGCAGCAAAGGATTGGGCAGAATAGAGGAGACCCAGTACTTC.

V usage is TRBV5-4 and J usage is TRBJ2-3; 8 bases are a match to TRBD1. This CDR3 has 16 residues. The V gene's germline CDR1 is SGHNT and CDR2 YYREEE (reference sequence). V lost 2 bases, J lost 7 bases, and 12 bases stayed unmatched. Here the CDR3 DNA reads TGTGCCAGCAGCTTTTTTCGGGACAGGATAACACATACGCAGTATTTT. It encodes CASSFFRDRITHTQYF.

The CDR3 nucleotides are TGCGCCAGCAGCCAGGGACATCTAAAACCCTACGAGCAGTACTTC. Its translation: CASSQGHLKPYEQYF. This sequence joins TRBV5-1 and TRBJ2-7, with D possibly being TRBD1 (6 bases). The germline V gene has CDR1 SGHRS and CDR2 YFSETQ. The CDR3 covers 15 residues. Trimming shortened V by 4 bases and J by 2 bases, and 16 bases separated the two germline ends.